These 20 T cell receptor beta chains share one sample of origin, sequenced in a study of shared clonotypes between healthy human individuals. Using immunoSEQ multiplex PCR, the repertoire was profiled, and TCRdb retains in-frame clones only, with some absent. Of about 1.1 million clones in the sample, more than 75% are singletons; the top ten hold 0.61%. Sequenced sample: memory CD4+ T cells from PBMCs. Subset noted: CD45RA-negative fraction. The receptors come from a man aged 18-30 years in good health. Some clones in this sample may be carry-over from other donors' samples.

This chain joins TRBV28 and TRBJ1-2, with 11 bases identical to TRBD1. CDR1 MDHEN and CDR2 SYDVKM come from the germline V gene. The V gene end was trimmed by 2 bases and the J gene end by 8 bases; junction bases not matched to a gene: 16. CDR3 length: 18 amino acids. This CDR3 is CASSLHRGQGARGRGYTF. CDR3 bases: TGTGCCAGCAGTTTACACCGCGGACAGGGGGCGCGAGGTAGAGGCTACACCTTC.

The V gene is TRBV30, the J gene TRBJ2-2; D is unresolved. The V gene lost 0 bases and the J gene lost 6 bases, with 11 bases spanning the gap. CDR3 length: 14 amino acids. Looked up from germline, CDR1 is GTSNPN and CDR2 is SVGIG (reference sequence). The CDR3 nucleotides are TGTGCCTGGAGTGTACTGGGAAACCCCGGGGAGCTGTTTTTT. This codes for CAWSVLGNPGELFF.

The chain couples TRBV5-1 to TRBJ2-5; TRBD2 agrees at 12 bases. This CDR3 is 16 amino acids long. Germline V CDR1 and CDR2: SGHRS, YFSETQ. Trimming took 7 bases from V and 2 from J; bases not matched to a gene: 9. CDR3 loop: CASASGLAGGQETQYF. The CDR3 nucleotides read TGCGCCAGCGCTTCCGGGCTAGCGGGAGGGCAAGAGACCCAGTACTTC.

This chain's CDR3 is CASSYGLAGRNEQFF. The CDR3 nucleotides read TGTGCCAGCAGCTACGGACTAGCGGGACGCAATGAGCAGTTCTTC. The chain joins TRBV5-4 to TRBJ2-1; TRBD2 aligns across 12 bases. There are 15 residues in the CDR3. From germline, CDR1 is SGHNT and CDR2 YYREEE (reference sequence). With 3 bases clipped from V and 6 bases from J, the junction kept 4 bases outside the gene matches.

This rearrangement joins TRBV18 to TRBJ2-7; possibly TRBD2 for D (6 bases). The CDR3 length is 14 residues. CDR1 and CDR2 (germline): KGHSH, LQKENI. V was shortened by 5 bases and J by 5 bases, with 16 bases between the two germline ends. The CDR3 DNA is TGTGCCAGCTCAGGGGGGATCGGAGGGGACGAGCAGTACTTC. As protein: CASSGGIGGDEQYF. Full variable domain (rest looked up from reference TRBV18 and TRBJ2-7): NAGVMQNPRHLVRRRGQEARLRCSPMKGHSHVYWYRQLPEEGLKFMVYLQKENIIDESGMPKERFSAEFPKEGPSILRIQQVVRGDSAAYFCASSGGIGGDEQYFGPGTRLTVT.

The CDR3 bases are TGTGCCAGCAGCTTAGTCTGGGGTGGTGCTGAAGCTTTCTTT. This translates into CASSLVWGGAEAFF. The chain links TRBV7-9 to TRBJ1-1, with unresolved D. CDR1 and CDR2 from the germline V gene are SEHNR and FQNEAQ (reference sequence). This CDR3 is 14 amino acids long. V lost 1 base, J lost 6 bases, and 12 bases lay in between. The full variable domain, its missing parts supplied by reference TRBV7-9 and TRBJ1-1, is DTGVSQNPRHKITKRGQNVTFRCDPISEHNRLYWYRQTLGQGPEFLTYFQNEAQLEKSRLLSDRFSAERPKGSFSTLEIQRTEQGDSAMYLCASSLVWGGAEAFFGQGTRLTVV.

This rearrangement joins TRBV10-3 to TRBJ2-7; no clear D. This CDR3 contains 13 residues. The germline V and J ends were trimmed by 0 bases and 3 bases, with 6 bases remaining between them. Germline V gene lookup returns CDR1 ENHRY and CDR2 SYGVKD. Here the CDR3 DNA reads TGTGCCATCAGTGAGTCCGCTTTCTACGAGCAGTACTTC. Its translation: CAISESAFYEQYF.

The chain couples TRBV5-4 to TRBJ2-7; TRBD2 aligns across 7 bases. Germline V gene data show CDR1 as SGHNT and CDR2 as YYREEE (reference sequence). The length of the CDR3 is 14 residues. V shed 4 bases, J shed 3 bases, and the junction held 7 bases outside the gene matches. The CDR3 is CASSSGLVDYEQYF. The CDR3 nucleotides are TGTGCCAGCAGCAGCGGACTAGTCGACTACGAGCAGTACTTC.

J is TRBJ2-3 and V is TRBV27; D not certain. Trimming cost V 5 bases and J 0 bases, with 15 bases left between them. CDR1 is MNHEY and CDR2 is SMNVEV in the germline V gene (reference sequence). CDR3 size: 16 residues. The CDR3 loop is CASSPDKGSSTDTQYF. The CDR3 DNA is TGTGCCAGCAGTCCCGATAAGGGCTCTAGCACAGATACGCAGTATTTT.

The chain recombines TRBV4-3 with TRBJ2-7; TRBD2 matches 11 bases. Germline assignment: CDR1 LGHNA and CDR2 YSLEER. J was trimmed by 7 bases and V by 4 bases; bases with no gene match: 6. The CDR3 is made up of 14 amino acids. The CDR3 spells CASSLLAGALEQYF. The DNA for the CDR3 is TGCGCCAGCAGCCTACTAGCGGGAGCGTTAGAGCAGTACTTC.

The CDR3 sequence: CASSPTRAGHRTDTQYF. CDR3 DNA sequence: TGTGCCAGCAGCCCCACTCGAGCAGGGCACCGCACAGATACGCAGTATTTT. The V and J genes are TRBV7-9 and TRBJ2-3, with D tentatively TRBD1 (5 bases). V lost 5 bases to trimming and J lost 1 base, with 19 bases between them. This CDR3 contains 17 residues. CDR1 SEHNR and CDR2 FQNEAQ come from the germline V gene (reference sequence).

The chain has TRBV9 and TRBJ1-1; D unclear. Per the germline V gene, CDR1 is SGDLS and CDR2 is YYNGEE. The ends were cut back, 4 bases at V and 2 bases at J, with 9 bases in the middle. CDR3 length equals 13 residues. In DNA, the CDR3 is TGTGCCAGCAGCCGGCTGTTAAACACTGAAGCTTTCTTT. This gives the protein CASSRLLNTEAFF.

Points on this clone: Other DNA sequences within the sample encode an identical CDR3. The chain employs TRBV9 and TRBJ1-3, with a possible D match to TRBD1 (5 bases). In germline, CDR1 is SGDLS, CDR2 YYNGEE. Deletions cut 3 bases from V and 0 bases from J, with 7 bases between. CDR3 size: 14 residues. The CDR3 region is CASSAQDSGNTIYF. CDR3 coding DNA: TGTGCCAGCAGCGCACAGGACTCTGGAAACACCATATATTTT.

The chain links TRBV6-6 to TRBJ1-5; 10 bases are shared with TRBD1. Germline CDR1 and CDR2: MNHNY and SVGAGI (reference sequence). Unmatched junction bases numbered 3, after V lost 6 bases and J lost 1 base. The CDR3 loop spans 15 amino acids. The CDR3 DNA is TGTGCCAGCAGAGACAGGGGGCTGAGCAATCAGCCCCAGCATTTT. This translates into CASRDRGLSNQPQHF.

This clone appeared many times. This chain uses TRBV11-3 with TRBJ2-5; TRBD2 agrees at 7 bases. This CDR3 is 15 amino acids long. Trimming removed 5 bases from V and 7 bases from J; junction bases left unmatched: 13. CDR1 is SGHNT and CDR2 is YENEEA in the germline V gene. Here the CDR3 reads CASSPGREVGGTQYF. Here the CDR3 DNA reads TGTGCCAGCAGCCCTGGACGGGAGGTCGGGGGGACCCAGTACTTC.

About this clone: The sample holds other DNA sequences that translate to the same CDR3. This sequence joins TRBV6-6 and TRBJ2-3, with TRBD2 identical over 8 bases. The CDR3 has 12 amino acids. V lost 7 bases, J lost 7 bases, and 4 bases stayed unmatched. Germline lookup yields CDR1 MNHNY and CDR2 SVGAGI (reference sequence). CDR3 residues: CASTPGGNTQYF. The CDR3 DNA sequence: TGTGCCAGCACCCCGGGGGGGAATACGCAGTATTTT.

This chain links TRBV30 with TRBJ1-2, with D perhaps matching TRBD1 (6 bases). Deletions cut 3 bases from V and 8 bases from J, with 16 bases between. There are 13 residues in the CDR3. CDR1 and CDR2 from the germline V gene are GTSNPN and SVGIG (reference sequence). As DNA, the CDR3 is TGTGCCTGGAGGGAGCCAGGGGCCGGCGGCTACACCTTC. This codes for CAWREPGAGGYTF.

This sequence joins TRBV4-1 and TRBJ1-1; weak D call: TRBD1 (5 bases). The CDR3 is made up of 15 amino acids. V lost 6 bases and J lost 1, with 15 bases in between. The germline gives CDR1 MGHRA, CDR2 YSYEKL. In DNA, the CDR3 is TGCGCCAGCAGGCGAGGGGAGCAGACGAACACTGAAGCTTTCTTT. Its protein is CASRRGEQTNTEAFF.

This CDR3 reads CAWSVQRGGIETQYF. CDR3 DNA: TGTGCCTGGAGTGTACAGAGAGGGGGAATAGAGACCCAGTACTTC. The chain uses TRBV30 and TRBJ2-5, with a possible D match to TRBD1 (6 bases). The CDR3 loop spans 15 amino acids. Trimming removed 0 bases from V and 4 bases from J, with 15 bases in between. Germline CDR1 GTSNPN, CDR2 SVGIG (reference sequence).

This chain links TRBV28 with TRBJ2-7; D may correspond to TRBD1 or TRBD2 (5 bases each). The CDR3 runs to 16 residues. V lost 0 bases and J lost 4, with 16 bases in between. CDR1 is MDHEN, CDR2 SYDVKM, per germline. CDR3 sequence reads: CASSLWTGGVRYEQYF. CDR3 DNA: TGTGCCAGCAGTTTATGGACTGGGGGAGTACGATACGAGCAGTACTTC. The whole variable domain, filled in from reference TRBV28 and TRBJ2-7, reads DVKVTQSSRYLVKRTGEKVFLECVQDMDHENMFWYRQDPGLGLRLIYFSYDVKMKEKGDIPEGYSVSREKKERFSLILESASTNQTSMYLCASSLWTGGVRYEQYFGPGTRLTVT.